This T cell receptor beta chain was identified during a study of tumor and adjacent non-tumor tissue in lung cancer. Study observations and caveats: Tumor tissue had significantly higher TCR diversity than normal lung.

This sample's RNA came from whole unsorted tissue. The normal lung tissue was taken more than 3 cm from the tumor edge. Chemotherapy-naive patients with new lung cancer underwent thoracic surgery in China, August–November 2014. The V gene's germline CDR1 is MGHRA and CDR2 YSYEKL. This CDR3 is built from 13 residues. Points on this clonotype: Its antigen is undetermined. Germline and junction disagree at one end, which may indicate a read error.

The library came from three nested PCR rounds adapted from ARM-PCR protocols. TCRdb passed the multiplex PCR reads through MiXCR, listing each CDR3 protein once. The table shows 70,000 to 90,000 distinct CDR3 sequences, with around 70% occurring only once. The sequencing input was distant non-tumor lung tissue. The V gene is TRBV4-1, the J gene TRBJ2-5; D is ambiguous. This receptor was identified in a woman aged 50 to 60 with non-small cell lung cancer. CDR3 in amino acids: CPSSRQKQETQYF. The CDR3 DNA is TGCCCCAGCAGCAGGCAAAAACAAGAGACCCAGTACTTC.